The rows below give T cell receptor beta chains drawn from one sample of a study of T cell responses to AZD1222 COVID-19 vaccine. Clones were read by immunoSEQ multiplex PCR, and TCRdb kept only the in-frame ones, dropping some. The sample shows about 120,000 clones, around 85% of them seen only once. The sample consisted of peripheral blood, taken on day 0 of MenACWY control vaccination. These TCRs come from an adult in good health. The CDR3 runs from the conserved cysteine through the conserved F or W. D genes are given only for firm matches. Clone size is stated in some rows and not others, as once, few, many or a class when expanded.

clone_size	v_call	j_call	d_call	cdr3_nt	cdr3_aa
.	TRBV5-5	TRBJ2-7	.	TGTGCCAGCAGCACCTTGGCGGGTTCCGAGCAGTACTTC	CASSTLAGSEQYF
few	TRBV28	TRBJ1-1	TRBD1	TGTGCCAGCAGTGCAGGGGGGATGCACACTGAAGCTTTCTTT	CASSAGGMHTEAFF
.	TRBV6-2/TRBV6-3	TRBJ1-1	.	TGTGCCAGCAGTTACGCCCGGGGTCACAAGGACACTGAAGCTTTCTTT	CASSYARGHKDTEAFF
.	TRBV28	TRBJ2-7	TRBD1	TGTGCCAGCAGTTTGTCCGGGACAGGGTTAAGCTACGAGCAGTACTTC	CASSLSGTGLSYEQYF
.	TRBV12-3/TRBV12-4	TRBJ2-4	.	TGTGCCAGCAGTTTATCAGTTACGGACATTCAGTACTTC	CASSLSVTDIQYF
.	TRBV10-3	TRBJ1-2	TRBD1	TGTGCCATCAGTTTGGGGGGGACAGGGGTGTCTGGCTACACCTTC	CAISLGGTGVSGYTF
.	TRBV18	TRBJ2-1	TRBD2	TGTGCCAGCTCACCCGGGACAGGTATTGGACTAGCGGGGGACCTCCCCTACAATGAGCAGTTCTTC	CASSPGTGIGLAGDLPYNEQFF
.	TRBV30	TRBJ1-4	.	TGTGCCTGGGATAAAGGGGCTAATGAAAAACTGTTTTTT	CAWDKGANEKLFF
.	TRBV9	TRBJ2-5	TRBD2	TGTGCCAGCAGCGTAGAGGGAGGGGCAGGAGAGACCCAGTACTTC	CASSVEGGAGETQYF
.	TRBV28	TRBJ2-4	.	TGTGCCAGTGTAGACGGATTAAAAAACATTCAGTACTTC	CASVDGLKNIQYF
once	TRBV6-2/TRBV6-3	TRBJ1-2	.	TGTGCCAGCAGTCCCACGAGGCCCGGCTACACCTTC	CASSPTRPGYTF
.	TRBV10-3	TRBJ2-5	.	TGTGCCATCAGAAATTACGAGACCCAGTACTTC	CAIRNYETQYF
.	TRBV12-3/TRBV12-4	TRBJ2-1	.	TGTGCCAGCGGTCAAACCGGGATGGAGTTCTTC	CASGQTGMEFF
.	TRBV19	TRBJ2-5	.	TGTGCCAGTAGTATATACGGAGAGACCCAGTACTTC	CASSIYGETQYF
once	TRBV12-3/TRBV12-4	TRBJ1-2	.	TGTGCCACTTCACGGGGGGTCAACTATGGCTACACCTTC	CATSRGVNYGYTF
.	TRBV28	TRBJ1-1	TRBD1	TGTGCCAGCAGCAATAACAGGGGGCTAGGGAACACTGAAGCTTTCTTT	CASSNNRGLGNTEAFF
.	TRBV28	TRBJ1-2	.	TGTGCCAGCACCTCCGACTATGGCTACACCTTC	CASTSDYGYTF
.	TRBV5-1	TRBJ2-2	TRBD1	TGCGCCAGCAGCGAGGGACAGGGAAACACCGGGGAGCTGTTTTTT	CASSEGQGNTGELFF
.	TRBV2	TRBJ1-4	TRBD1	TGTGCCAGCAAGACAAGATCCAGGGGGCGGGAAAAACTGTTTTTT	CASKTRSRGREKLFF
.	TRBV28	TRBJ2-7	.	TGTGCCAGCAGTAGAGGGACAGGCGGGGGATCCTACGAGCAGTACTTC	CASSRGTGGGSYEQYF
.	TRBV28	TRBJ1-5	.	TGTGCCAGCAGGTCAGGGATGTGGCAGCCCCAGCATTTT	CASRSGMWQPQHF
few	TRBV18	TRBJ2-3	.	TGTGCCAGCTCACCCATCGGGCGAGAAGATACGCAGTATTTT	CASSPIGREDTQYF
few	TRBV2	TRBJ1-1	.	TGTGCCAGCGCTGACTGGGGTGAAGCTTTCTTT	CASADWGEAFF
.	TRBV7-9	TRBJ2-2	.	TGTGCCAGCAGCTGGCGAGGAATATACACCGGGGAGCTGTTTTTT	CASSWRGIYTGELFF
.	TRBV4-3	TRBJ1-1	.	TGCGCCAGCAGCCAACAAAGTAAAGGGGTTACTGAAGCTTTCTTT	CASSQQSKGVTEAFF
once	TRBV7-9	TRBJ2-7	.	TGTGCCAGCAGCTCGCGACAGACTCCCTACGAGCAGTACTTC	CASSSRQTPYEQYF
.	TRBV20-1	TRBJ2-7	.	TGCAGTGCTAGTAGGGGACTCGCCTACGAGCAGTACTTC	CSASRGLAYEQYF
.	TRBV30	TRBJ1-1	.	TGTGCCTGGAGTGAAAACATGAACACTGAAGCTTTCTTT	CAWSENMNTEAFF
.	TRBV7-2	TRBJ1-5	.	TGTGCCAGCAGGTTGTCCCCGGGGACTCAGCCCCAGCATTTT	CASRLSPGTQPQHF
.	TRBV18	TRBJ2-3	.	TGTGCCAGCTCACCTTCCGGGGCAGATACGCAGTATTTT	CASSPSGADTQYF
.	TRBV27	TRBJ1-5	.	TGTGCCAGCAGCGAATCTTACAATCAGCCCCAGCATTTT	CASSESYNQPQHF
.	TRBV5-5	TRBJ1-2	TRBD1	TGTGCCAGCAGCCTCAGGGGGAACTATGGCTACACCTTC	CASSLRGNYGYTF
.	TRBV6-1	TRBJ1-5	.	TGTGCCAGCAGTGAAGCGCCCGGGCAGCCCCAGCATTTT	CASSEAPGQPQHF
.	TRBV6-2/TRBV6-3	TRBJ1-2	TRBD1	TGTGCCAGCAGTCCGACAGGGGGAAGTGGCTACACCTTC	CASSPTGGSGYTF
.	TRBV4-2	TRBJ2-5	.	TGTGCCAGCAGCCAAGGGTATCGGCGGGGTAATCAAGAGACCCAGTACTTC	CASSQGYRRGNQETQYF
.	TRBV19	TRBJ1-3	.	TGTGCCAGTAGGCCGGACGGGAGCTCTGGAAACACCATATATTTT	CASRPDGSSGNTIYF
.	TRBV6-5	TRBJ2-5	.	TGTGCCAGCACCTCGGGGGCAGGTGGGCAAGAGACCCAGTACTTC	CASTSGAGGQETQYF
.	TRBV11-2	TRBJ2-3	.	TGTGCCAGCAGCTTAGGAGGGAGCACAGATACGCAGTATTTT	CASSLGGSTDTQYF
.	TRBV5-1	TRBJ1-1	TRBD1	TGCGCCAGCAGCCCCCGGACAGGACCTAACACTGAAGCTTTCTTT	CASSPRTGPNTEAFF
.	TRBV19	TRBJ2-3	TRBD2	TGTGCCAGTAACCGGTTCGGGGGGGGTACAGATACGCAGTATTTT	CASNRFGGGTDTQYF
.	TRBV5-4	TRBJ2-1	TRBD1	TGTGCCAGCAGCTCCCCGACAGGGGCCGATATCTATGAGCAGTTCTTC	CASSSPTGADIYEQFF
.	TRBV15	TRBJ2-3	TRBD2	TGTGCCACCAGCAGAGAGGGACTAGCGGGGGCAGATACGCAGTATTTT	CATSREGLAGADTQYF
.	TRBV11-2	TRBJ2-2	TRBD2	TGTGCCAGCAGCCCTCGCCCTAGCGGGGGGGCCTCCGGGGAGCTGTTTTTT	CASSPRPSGGASGELFF
.	TRBV7-2	TRBJ2-2	.	TGTGCCAGCAGCCGGACAACGAACACCGGGGAGCTGTTTTTT	CASSRTTNTGELFF
.	TRBV6-2/TRBV6-3	TRBJ1-2	.	TGTGCCAGCAGTCCCCCAGGGGCCGATGGCTACACCTTC	CASSPPGADGYTF
few	TRBV4-3	TRBJ2-1	.	TGCGCCAGCAGCCCCCGCCAAGCAGGGGCCTACAATGAGCAGTTCTTC	CASSPRQAGAYNEQFF
.	TRBV18	TRBJ1-2	.	TGTGCCAGCTCACTCAGCGAGGGTACGGGGGGCTACACCTTC	CASSLSEGTGGYTF
.	TRBV19	TRBJ2-2	TRBD2	TGTGCCAGTAGTCGTGGCGGGGGGCGAATTAACACCGGGGAGCTGTTTTTT	CASSRGGGRINTGELFF
once	TRBV6-1	TRBJ2-2	TRBD1	TGTGCCAGCAGTGAACAGTGGACAGGGGTGAACACCGGGGAGCTGTTTTTT	CASSEQWTGVNTGELFF
.	TRBV4-3	TRBJ1-2	TRBD1	TGCGCCAGCAGCCAATACGCCGGGACAGGGAGCGGCTACACCTTC	CASSQYAGTGSGYTF